Following are 24 T cell receptor beta chains from one sample sequenced in a study of blood T cells in healthy people across ages. A second PCR, run for 7 to 11 cycles, used a sample-barcoded 5' primer plus a J-beta primer mix. From the 5' RACE reads, TCRdb called clonotypes with MiXCR, one entry per CDR3 protein. The sample consists of fewer than 2 million distinct CDR3 sequences, roughly 43% of them appearing once. Material: blood. These receptors were obtained from a human donor in good health.

This clonotype was detected only a few times. V and J are TRBV7-9 and TRBJ2-7, with D uncertain. This CDR3 is 18 amino acids long. Trimming removed 5 bases from V and 3 bases from J, with 26 bases in between. Germline loops: CDR1 SEHNR, CDR2 FQNEAQ (reference sequence). CDR3 DNA: TGTGCCAGCAGCCCTCCCATGACCAGGCCCGGTCGTCGCTACGAGCAGTACTTC. The encoded protein is CASSPPMTRPGRRYEQYF.

The chain joins TRBV7-2 to TRBJ2-1; D uncertain. Per germline, CDR1 SGHTA and CDR2 FQGNSA. Trimming removed 1 base from V and 5 bases from J, with 9 bases in between. CDR3 length: 14 amino acids. CDR3 nucleotides: TGTGCCAGCAGCTTAGTTTCTAGAAACAATGAGCAGTTCTTC. This codes for CASSLVSRNNEQFF.

V is TRBV24-1 and J is TRBJ2-1, with D possibly matching TRBD1 (6 bases). The CDR3 is 15 residues long. Trimming pared 0 bases from V and 9 bases from J, leaving 14 bases between. In germline, CDR1 is KGHDR, CDR2 SFDVKD. The CDR3 nucleotides are TGTGCCACCAGTGATTTGCAGGGGTCGGGCAGTGAGCAGTTCTTC. This gives the protein CATSDLQGSGSEQFF.

CDR3 sequence reads: CSAESGTGGLSYNEQFF. CDR3 DNA: TGCAGTGCTGAATCCGGGACAGGGGGTCTGTCCTACAATGAGCAGTTCTTC. The chain has TRBV20-1 and TRBJ2-1; TRBD1 matches 11 bases. This CDR3 is built from 17 residues. With V trimmed by 5 bases and J by 1 base, 10 bases remained unmatched. Germline V gene data show CDR1 as DFQATT and CDR2 as SNEGSKA (reference sequence).

In this sample, this clonotype turned up many times. The rearrangement uses TRBV5-6 and TRBJ1-6; tentative D call: TRBD1 (5 bases). V lost 6 bases and J 4 bases, leaving 14 bases between the germline ends. CDR3 length equals 15 residues. Germline V gene sequence: CDR1 SGHDT, CDR2 YYEEEE. In DNA form, the CDR3 reads TGTGCCAGCACCTTATGGGACCGGTATAATTCACCCCTCCACTTT. Its protein product is CASTLWDRYNSPLHF.

The table lists this clonotype with a few counts. The V gene is TRBV7-9, the J gene TRBJ2-1; 8 bases map to TRBD2. The junction had 6 bases not matched to a gene; V was cut back by 4 bases and J by 4 bases. Germline V lookup: CDR1 SEHNR, CDR2 FQNEAQ (reference sequence). The length of the CDR3 is 15 residues. CDR3 DNA sequence: TGTGCCAGCAGCTCCCCACTAGCGGCTTACAATGAGCAGTTCTTC. Encoded protein: CASSSPLAAYNEQFF.

This clonotype showed up just a few times. V gene TRBV3-1 combines with J gene TRBJ2-1, with 9 bases lining up with TRBD2. Germline V gene data show CDR1 as LGHDT and CDR2 as YNNKEL (reference sequence). V lost 4 bases and J lost 5; bases outside the gene matches: 6. There are 15 residues in the CDR3. The CDR3 DNA reads as TGTGCCAGCAGCCCTTCTAGCGGGACTCACAATGAGCAGTTCTTC. Its protein is CASSPSSGTHNEQFF.

This clonotype occurred a few times. This sequence joins TRBV4-2 and TRBJ1-4; D might be TRBD1 (5 bases). Germline CDR1 is LGHNA and CDR2 is YNFKEQ. The CDR3 sequence is 16 residues long. The V and J ends lost 1 base and 1 base respectively, with 10 bases between them. The chain's CDR3 is CASSQGRVLTNEKLFF. CDR3 nucleotide sequence: TGTGCCAGCAGCCAAGGCAGGGTGCTAACTAATGAAAAACTGTTTTTT.

In this sample, this clonotype turned up once. The chain couples TRBV12-3 or TRBV12-4 to TRBJ2-3, with D maybe TRBD1 (6 bases). The CDR3 runs to 15 residues. V lost 5 bases to trimming and J lost 2 bases, with 14 bases between them. The CDR3 region is CASSRYRVTTDTQYF. As DNA, the CDR3 is TGTGCCAGCAGTCGCTACAGGGTCACCACAGATACGCAGTATTTT.

This clonotype was observed a few times. This sequence joins TRBV6-2 or TRBV6-3 and TRBJ1-5; a possible D gene is TRBD1 (5 bases). The CDR3 sequence is 15 residues long. Germline assignment: CDR1 MNHEY and CDR2 SVGEGT. V was trimmed by 5 bases and J by 8 bases, leaving 19 bases between them. CDR3 in DNA: TGTGCCAGCAGTCCTTTAAACAGGCTCCAGGAGCCCCAGCATTTT. Translating it yields CASSPLNRLQEPQHF.

The rearrangement joins TRBV5-5 to TRBJ2-1, with D possibly called TRBD1 or TRBD2 (7 bases each). From germline, CDR1 is SGHKS and CDR2 YYEKEE (reference sequence). With 1 base removed from V and 4 bases from J, the gap between germline ends came to 21 bases. This CDR3 comprises 18 residues. CDR3 sequence: CASSLTGGRGPPYNEQFF. The DNA of the CDR3 is TGTGCCAGCAGCTTGACCGGGGGGAGGGGGCCCCCTTACAATGAGCAGTTCTTC. Together with reference TRBV5-5 and TRBJ2-1, the CDR3 gives the full variable domain: DAGVTQSPTHLIKTRGQQVTLRCSPISGHKSVSWYQQVLGQGPQFIFQYYEKEERGRGNFPDRFSARQFPNYSSELNVNALLLGDSALYLCASSLTGGRGPPYNEQFFGPGTRLTVL.

This clonotype has only a few counts. The chain couples TRBV28 to TRBJ2-1; a weak D match, TRBD1 (6 bases). The V end lost 2 bases, the J end lost 7 bases, and 18 bases lay between the germline ends. The CDR3 covers 16 residues. CDR1 and CDR2 (germline): MDHEN, SYDVKM. The CDR3 DNA sequence: TGTGCCAGCAGTTTAGATTGGGACACGGACGGGAATGAGCAGTTCTTC. Protein product: CASSLDWDTDGNEQFF.

This clonotype was counted only a few times. The CDR3 DNA reads TGCAGCGTTTTAAAGACAGGGGGTAGTGGCTACACCTTC. Translation gives CSVLKTGGSGYTF. The rearrangement links TRBV29-1 to TRBJ1-2; 9 bases align to TRBD1. V lost 5 bases, J lost 7 bases, and 8 bases stayed unmatched. CDR1 and CDR2 (germline): SQVTM, ANQGSEA. CDR3 length: 13 amino acids.

This clonotype was detected ten times or more. The chain combines TRBV14 with TRBJ2-7; D is ambiguous. This CDR3 spans 11 amino acids. The V gene lost 3 bases and the J gene lost 3 bases, with 3 bases spanning the gap. Germline V gives CDR1 SGHDN, CDR2 FVKESK. The CDR3 nucleotides read TGTGCCAGCAGCCATAACTACGAGCAGTACTTC. Protein: CASSHNYEQYF.

V usage is TRBV4-1 and J usage is TRBJ1-2; 9 bases map to TRBD1. J lost 2 bases, V lost 1 base, and 14 bases had no gene match. The CDR3 is made up of 19 amino acids. Germline loops: CDR1 MGHRA, CDR2 YSYEKL. This chain's CDR3 is CASSQGLFGQGRSNYGYTF. The CDR3 DNA reads TGCGCCAGCAGCCAAGGGCTGTTTGGACAGGGGAGGTCAAACTATGGCTACACCTTC.

This clonotype came up a few times. V is TRBV20-1 and J is TRBJ2-5, with D possibly matching TRBD2 (6 bases). Germline CDR1 DFQATT, CDR2 SNEGSKA (reference sequence). The CDR3 length is 14 residues. V was clipped by 6 bases and J by 3 bases, with 17 bases between them. The CDR3 here is CSATKAGIEETQYF. As DNA, the CDR3 is TGCAGTGCCACAAAGGCGGGGATCGAAGAGACCCAGTACTTC.

This clonotype was seen a handful of times. This sequence joins TRBV6-2 or TRBV6-3 and TRBJ2-1; D possibly uses TRBD1 or TRBD2 (5 bases each). The CDR3 totals 14 residues. Trimming cost V 7 bases and J 7 bases, with 17 bases left between them. Germline V gives CDR1 MNHEY, CDR2 SVGEGT. As DNA, the CDR3 is TGTGCCAGCACCGGATCGGGACGGCTGAATGAGCAGTTCTTC. Protein product: CASTGSGRLNEQFF.

The V call is TRBV28, the J call TRBJ2-1; D remains unclear. CDR3 size: 13 residues. The V and J ends lost 4 bases and 9 bases respectively, with 13 bases between them. Germline V gives CDR1 MDHEN, CDR2 SYDVKM. CDR3 DNA sequence: TGTGCCAGCAGTTCCCTCCGTCCGGGTGAGCAGTTCTTC. Its protein product is CASSSLRPGEQFF.

The chain has TRBV7-2 and TRBJ2-2; possibly TRBD2 for D (6 bases). Germline assignment: CDR1 SGHTA and CDR2 FQGNSA. This CDR3 has 16 residues. Trimming took off 5 bases at V and 4 bases at J, with 17 bases between the two ends. CDR3 sequence reads: CASSEVAGLITGELFF. The DNA of the CDR3 is TGTGCCAGCAGCGAGGTCGCGGGGCTGATCACCGGGGAGCTGTTTTTT.

The chain recombines TRBV7-9 with TRBJ1-1; D may be TRBD1 (5 bases). V shed 1 base and J shed 1 base, with 16 bases lying between them. Per the germline V gene, CDR1 is SEHNR and CDR2 is FQNEAQ (reference sequence). This CDR3 is 17 amino acids long. CDR3 sequence reads: CASSLVAAGAQNTEAFF. The CDR3 bases are TGTGCCAGCAGCTTAGTCGCCGCCGGGGCGCAGAACACTGAAGCTTTCTTT.

The chain combines TRBV20-1 with TRBJ2-5, with 9 positions matching TRBD2. CDR3 length: 15 amino acids. Germline CDR1 and CDR2: DFQATT and SNEGSKA (reference sequence). Trimming took 3 bases from V and 11 from J; bases not matched to a gene: 16. In DNA form, the CDR3 reads TGCAGTGCTAGGACTACATACGGGACTAGCACAGAGCAGTACTTC. Amino acid sequence: CSARTTYGTSTEQYF.

This clonotype was seen more than once but under ten times. The gene calls are TRBV24-1 and TRBJ2-2; D not resolved. This CDR3 comprises 15 residues. V shed 1 base and J shed 6 bases, with 11 bases lying between them. CDR1 KGHDR and CDR2 SFDVKD come from the germline V gene. The chain's CDR3 is CATSDFDRTPGELFF. CDR3 in DNA: TGTGCCACCAGTGATTTCGACCGGACCCCCGGGGAGCTGTTTTTT.

Turning to this clonotype: A clone one base away is much larger, so this may be a read error. The chain uses TRBV7-9 and TRBJ1-2; tentative D call: TRBD1 (5 bases). The CDR3 has 14 amino acids. Germline values: CDR1 SEHNR, CDR2 FQNEAQ (reference sequence). The CDR3, as DNA: TGTGTCAGCAGCTTAGCCGGGACGGGCTATGGCTACACCTTC. It is translated as CVSSLAGTGYGYTF.

CDR3 nucleotides: TGCGCCAGCAGCCAAGATATAAGCTGGGAAGAGACCCAGTACTTC. As protein: CASSQDISWEETQYF. The chain recombines TRBV4-3 with TRBJ2-5; D not resolved. With 0 bases removed from V and 3 bases from J, the gap between germline ends came to 11 bases. The germline CDR1 and CDR2 sequences are LGHNA and YSLEER. The CDR3 runs to 15 residues.